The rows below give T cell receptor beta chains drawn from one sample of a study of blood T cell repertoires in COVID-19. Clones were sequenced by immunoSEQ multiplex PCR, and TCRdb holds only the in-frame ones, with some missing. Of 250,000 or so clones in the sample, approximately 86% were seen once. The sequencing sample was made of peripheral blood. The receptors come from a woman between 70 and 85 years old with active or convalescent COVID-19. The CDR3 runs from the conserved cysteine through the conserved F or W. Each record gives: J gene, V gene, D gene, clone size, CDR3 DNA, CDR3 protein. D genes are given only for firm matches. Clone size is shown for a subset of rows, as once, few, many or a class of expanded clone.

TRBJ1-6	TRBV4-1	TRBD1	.	TGCGCCAGCAGCCGCTTACAGGGGGCTATTGATTCACCCCTCCACTTT	CASSRLQGAIDSPLHF
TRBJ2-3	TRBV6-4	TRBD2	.	TGTGCCAGCAGTGACCAGACTAGCGGTGCTAATACGCAGTATTTT	CASSDQTSGANTQYF
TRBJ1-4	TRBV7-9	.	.	TGTGCCAGCAGCCAAGGCGGGACGGGGGGTGGAAAACTGTTTTTT	CASSQGGTGGGKLFF
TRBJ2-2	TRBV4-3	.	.	TGCGCCAGCAGCCAAGATTATACCGTGACTAGGAACGGGGAGCTGTTTTTT	CASSQDYTVTRNGELFF
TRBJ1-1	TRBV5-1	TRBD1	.	TGCGCCAGCAGCCCATGGGGACAGGGCGGAGGGAACACTGAAGCTTTCTTT	CASSPWGQGGGNTEAFF
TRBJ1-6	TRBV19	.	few	TGTGCCAGTCGACTCGTCTATAATTCACCCCTCCACTTT	CASRLVYNSPLHF
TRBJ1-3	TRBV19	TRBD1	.	TGTGCCAGCCTTCCGGGACAGTATAGTAACACCATATATTTT	CASLPGQYSNTIYF
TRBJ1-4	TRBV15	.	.	TGTGCCACCGACCCATGTTGGGGAGTCGTAAATGAAAAACTGTTTTTT	CATDPCWGVVNEKLFF
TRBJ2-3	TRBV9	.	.	TGTGCCAGCAGCGCCAGGACTTCCCTCGCAGATACGCAGTATTTT	CASSARTSLADTQYF
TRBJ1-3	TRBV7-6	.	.	TGTGCCAGCAGCCCCCCGTTTGGGCCAAGCTCTGGAAACACCATATATTTT	CASSPPFGPSSGNTIYF
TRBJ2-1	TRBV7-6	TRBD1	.	TGTGCCAGCAGCTTAGACGGGACAGGGGGGAATGAGCAGTTCTTC	CASSLDGTGGNEQFF
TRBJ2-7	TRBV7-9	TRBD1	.	TGTGCCAGCAGCTGGACAGGGGTCTACGAGCAGTACTTC	CASSWTGVYEQYF
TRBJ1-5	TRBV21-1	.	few	TGTGCCAGCAGCAAAGTTAAGGCTCCTAATTTCAGGGAAGAGCCCCAGCATTTT	CASSKVKAPNFREEPQHF
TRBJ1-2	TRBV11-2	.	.	TGTGCCAGCAGCTTAGAGGGGGGTGGCTACACCTTC	CASSLEGGGYTF
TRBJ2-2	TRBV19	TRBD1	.	TGTGCCAGTAGTATGACAGGGGGAAACACCGGGGAGCTGTTTTTT	CASSMTGGNTGELFF
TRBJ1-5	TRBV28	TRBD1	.	TGTGCCAGCCTCCTACAGGGGGTCAATCAGCCCCAGCATTTT	CASLLQGVNQPQHF
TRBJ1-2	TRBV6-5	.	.	TGTGCCAGCTGGGTCGACAGTATCTATGGCTACACCTTC	CASWVDSIYGYTF
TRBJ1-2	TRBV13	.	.	TGTGCCAGCAGCTCCCGGACAGCCTATGGCTACACCTTC	CASSSRTAYGYTF
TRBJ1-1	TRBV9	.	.	TGTGCCAGCAGCGTAGATCCCCTAACCCCCACTGAAGCTTTCTTT	CASSVDPLTPTEAFF
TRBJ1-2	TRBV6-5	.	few	TGTGCCAGCAGCCCCCCTGGACAGAGCAGCTACACCTTC	CASSPPGQSSYTF
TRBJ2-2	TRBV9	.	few	TGTGCCAGCAGCGTAGCCTCTTCTGTATCGAACACCGGGGAGCTGTTTTTT	CASSVASSVSNTGELFF
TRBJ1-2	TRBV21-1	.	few	TGTGCCAGCAGCAAACCACCGGGACAGGGTCCCCGAGCTAACTATGGCTACACCTTC	CASSKPPGQGPRANYGYTF
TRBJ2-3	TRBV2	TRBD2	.	TGTGCCAGCATAGGAGCGGGGAAGGATACGCAGTATTTT	CASIGAGKDTQYF
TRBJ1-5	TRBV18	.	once	TGTGCCAGCTCAGTAGGGGTCAGGTCGATCCAGCCCCAGCATTTT	CASSVGVRSIQPQHF
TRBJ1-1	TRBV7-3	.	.	TGTGCCAGCAGCGTTCTATCGAACACTGAAGCTTTCTTT	CASSVLSNTEAFF
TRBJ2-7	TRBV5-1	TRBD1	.	TGCGCCAGCAGCAGTACCGGGACAGGGCGATCCCTTTCCTACGAGCAGTACTTC	CASSSTGTGRSLSYEQYF
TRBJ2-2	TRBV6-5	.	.	TGTGCCAGCAGCATATCAACTACCGGGGAGCTGTTTTTT	CASSISTTGELFF
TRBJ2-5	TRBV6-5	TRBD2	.	TGTGCCAGCAGGGCGCTTGGCGGGGGCCAAGAGACCCAGTACTTC	CASRALGGGQETQYF
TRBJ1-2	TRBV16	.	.	TGTGCCAGCAGCCAAAACCAATACAATTATGGCTACACCTTC	CASSQNQYNYGYTF
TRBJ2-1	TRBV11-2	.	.	TGTGCCAGCAGCTTGGTCGGGGGCTACAATGAGCAGTTCTTC	CASSLVGGYNEQFF
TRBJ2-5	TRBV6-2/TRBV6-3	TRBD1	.	TGTGCCAGCAGTCCCCGGGACAGGGAAGAGACCCAGTACTTC	CASSPRDREETQYF
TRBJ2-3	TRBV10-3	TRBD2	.	TGTGCCATTAGCGGGGCGAGGTCCTCTAGCACAGATACGCAGTATTTT	CAISGARSSSTDTQYF
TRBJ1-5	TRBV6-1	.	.	TGTGCCAGCAGTGAAAATATAGGAGGGCCCCAGCATTTT	CASSENIGGPQHF
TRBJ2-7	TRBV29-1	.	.	TGCAGCGTTGAATTGCTCGGCTACGAGCAGTACTTC	CSVELLGYEQYF
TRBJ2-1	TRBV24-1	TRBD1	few	TGTGCCACCAGTGATACCGGGACAGGGGGCGCGGAGGAGCAGTTCTTC	CATSDTGTGGAEEQFF
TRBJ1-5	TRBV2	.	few	TGTGCCAGCAGTGGGGGGGAGGGGTCGCCCCAGCATTTT	CASSGGEGSPQHF
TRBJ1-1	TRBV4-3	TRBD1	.	TGCGCCAGCAGCCAAACCGTTTCCGGACAGGGGAACACTGAAGCTTTCTTT	CASSQTVSGQGNTEAFF
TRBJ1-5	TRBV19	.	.	TGTGCCAGTAGTCAACAGAAGGGCAATCAGCCCCAGCATTTT	CASSQQKGNQPQHF
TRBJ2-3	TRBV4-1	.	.	TGCGCCAGCAGCCTAGGACAGAGGACAGATACGCAGTATTTT	CASSLGQRTDTQYF
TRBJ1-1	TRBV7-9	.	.	TGTGCCAGCAGCCCGGCGGTGAACACTGAAGCTTTCTTT	CASSPAVNTEAFF
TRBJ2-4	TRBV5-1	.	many	TGCGCCAGCAGCCTTGACAGGAACGGTATGGGGTTTCAGTACTTC	CASSLDRNGMGFQYF
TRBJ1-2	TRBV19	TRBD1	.	TGTGCCAGTAGTAGGGACAGGGGACGTGGCTACACCTTC	CASSRDRGRGYTF
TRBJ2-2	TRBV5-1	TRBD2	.	TGCGCCAGCAGCTCGGCCAAAACTATAGCGGGGGGAACCGGGGAGCTGTTTTTT	CASSSAKTIAGGTGELFF
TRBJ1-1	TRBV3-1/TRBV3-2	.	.	TGTGCCAGCAGCCGCCAGCTCGGGGGTACTGAAGCTTTCTTT	CASSRQLGGTEAFF
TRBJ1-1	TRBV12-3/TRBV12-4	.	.	TGTGCCAGCAGTCTACAGGGTGAGACTGAAGCTTTCTTT	CASSLQGETEAFF
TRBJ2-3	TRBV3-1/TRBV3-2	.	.	TGTGCCAGCAGCCAAGATATACAGGACGTCGATACGCAGTATTTT	CASSQDIQDVDTQYF
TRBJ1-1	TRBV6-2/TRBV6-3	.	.	TGTGCCAGCAGCTTATACGCTAAACCCAACGTATACCCCGGAGAGGCTGAAGCTTTCTTT	CASSLYAKPNVYPGEAEAFF
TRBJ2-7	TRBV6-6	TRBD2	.	TGTGCCAGCAGACGGACTAGCGGGGATTCTTACGAGCAGTACTTC	CASRRTSGDSYEQYF
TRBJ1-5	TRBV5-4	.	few	TGTGCCAGCAGCTTGGACGGGTTGAGCAATCAGCCCCAGCATTTT	CASSLDGLSNQPQHF
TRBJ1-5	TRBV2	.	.	TGTGCCAGCAGCCTCGACGCCGCGGGTCAGCCCCAGCATTTT	CASSLDAAGQPQHF
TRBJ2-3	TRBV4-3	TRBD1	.	TGCGCCAGCAGCCAAGATTACAGGGGGATTGGCACAGATACGCAGTATTTT	CASSQDYRGIGTDTQYF